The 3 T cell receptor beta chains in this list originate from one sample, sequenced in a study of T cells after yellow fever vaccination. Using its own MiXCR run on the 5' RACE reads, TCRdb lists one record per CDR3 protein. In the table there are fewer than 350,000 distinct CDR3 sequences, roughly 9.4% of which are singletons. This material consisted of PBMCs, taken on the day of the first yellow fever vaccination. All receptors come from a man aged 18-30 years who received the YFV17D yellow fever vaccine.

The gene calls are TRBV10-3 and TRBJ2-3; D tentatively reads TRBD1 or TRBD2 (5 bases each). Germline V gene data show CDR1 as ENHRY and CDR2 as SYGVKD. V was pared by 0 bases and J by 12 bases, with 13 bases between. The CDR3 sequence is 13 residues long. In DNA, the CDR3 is TGTGCCATCAGTGAGTCCTGGGGACGGGCTCAGTATTTT. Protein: CAISESWGRAQYF.

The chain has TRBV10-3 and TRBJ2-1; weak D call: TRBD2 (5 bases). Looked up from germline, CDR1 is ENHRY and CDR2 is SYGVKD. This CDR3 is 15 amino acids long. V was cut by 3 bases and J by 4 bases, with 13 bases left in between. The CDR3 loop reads CAISDSVVPYNEQFF. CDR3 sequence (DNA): TGTGCCATCAGTGATAGCGTTGTGCCTTACAATGAGCAGTTCTTC.

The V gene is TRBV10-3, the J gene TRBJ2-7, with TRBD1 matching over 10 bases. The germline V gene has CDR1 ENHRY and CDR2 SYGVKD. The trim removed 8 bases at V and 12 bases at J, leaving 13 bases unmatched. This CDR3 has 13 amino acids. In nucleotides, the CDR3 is TGTGCCATCCCCAGACAGGGGGCCCCATCGGCGTACGTC. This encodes CAIPRQGAPSAYV.